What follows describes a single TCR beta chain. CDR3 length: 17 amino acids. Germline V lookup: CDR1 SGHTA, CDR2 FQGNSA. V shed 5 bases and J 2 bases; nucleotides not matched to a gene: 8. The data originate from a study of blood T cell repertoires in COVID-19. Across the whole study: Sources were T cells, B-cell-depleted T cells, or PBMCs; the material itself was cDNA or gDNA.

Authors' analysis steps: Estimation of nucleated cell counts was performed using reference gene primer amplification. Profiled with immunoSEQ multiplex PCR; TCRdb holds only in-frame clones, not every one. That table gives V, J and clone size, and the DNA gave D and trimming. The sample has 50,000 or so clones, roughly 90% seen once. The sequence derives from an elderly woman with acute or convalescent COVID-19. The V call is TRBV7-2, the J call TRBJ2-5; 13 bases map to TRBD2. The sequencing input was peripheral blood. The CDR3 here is CASSRGLAGVGQETQYF. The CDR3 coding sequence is TGTGCCAGCAGCCGCGGACTAGCGGGAGTGGGGCAAGAGACCCAGTACTTC.